The sequence of this T cell receptor (beta chain) was determined in a study of OX40 agonist ivuxolimab in advanced cancers. TCRdb's table, derived via immunoSEQ multiplex PCR, lists solely in-frame clones and lacks some. Found here are roughly 40,000 clones, around 89% of them singletons; the top ten hold around 6.2%. J was trimmed by 4 bases and V by 3 bases; bases with no gene match: 3. Germline assignment: CDR1 WNHNN and CDR2 SYGVQD (reference sequence). The CDR3 spans 13 residues. The chain employs TRBV10-1 and TRBJ2-7, with 7 bases lining up with TRBD1. Sequenced material: CD4+ or CD8+ T cells sorted from blood, taken in a trial of the OX40 agonist ivuxolimab. The origin of this receptor is an adult with an advanced solid tumor such as melanoma, head and neck, liver or kidney cancer. As DNA, the CDR3 is TGCGCCAGCAGTGAAACAGGGGTTTACGAGCAGTACTTC. It is translated as CASSETGVYEQYF.